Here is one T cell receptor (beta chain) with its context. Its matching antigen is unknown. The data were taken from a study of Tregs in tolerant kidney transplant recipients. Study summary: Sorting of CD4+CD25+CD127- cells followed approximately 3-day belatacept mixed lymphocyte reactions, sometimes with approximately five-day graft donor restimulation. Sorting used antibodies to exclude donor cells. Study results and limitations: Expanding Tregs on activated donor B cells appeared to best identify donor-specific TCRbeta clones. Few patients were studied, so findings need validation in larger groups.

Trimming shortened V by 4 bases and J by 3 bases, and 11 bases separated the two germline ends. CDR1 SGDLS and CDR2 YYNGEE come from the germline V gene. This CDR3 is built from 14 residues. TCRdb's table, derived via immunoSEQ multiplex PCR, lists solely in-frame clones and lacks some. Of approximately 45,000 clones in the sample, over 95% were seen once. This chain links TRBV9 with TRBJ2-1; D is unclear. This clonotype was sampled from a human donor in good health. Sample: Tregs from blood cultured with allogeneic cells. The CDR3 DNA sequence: TGTGCCAGCAGCCCCCAGGTGGGCTACAATGAGCAGTTCTTC. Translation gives CASSPQVGYNEQFF.